The source of this T cell receptor beta chain is a study of T-cell memory formation after mild COVID-19. At the level of the study: The TCR clusters were mostly specific to one donor.

Study conclusions and caveats: Day 15 to 85 contracting clones showed balanced CD4/CD8; later expanders leaned CD4+. Some clones that responded were present in memory (sampled pre-infection), which suggests cross-reactive memory joined.

TCRdb recomputed calls from the 5' RACE reads with MiXCR, one row per CDR3 protein. The table includes fewer than 700,000 distinct CDR3 sequences, more than 15% detected once. The CDR3 consists of 16 residues. In germline, CDR1 is SGHRS, CDR2 YFSETQ. With 3 bases clipped from V and 5 bases from J, the junction kept 11 bases outside the gene matches. About this clonotype: Its specificity is not known.

The receptor's source is an adult woman who had mild COVID-19 (a few samples of this study predate the infection). Cell type and time point are not known. The rearrangement joins TRBV5-1 to TRBJ2-1; 7 bases are a match to TRBD1. Sequencing was performed on PBMCs or a T cell subset sorted from them (not recorded which). The CDR3 DNA follows: TGCGCCAGCAGCTCTGACAGGGTAACCCTAAACAATGAGCAGTTCTTC. This codes for CASSSDRVTLNNEQFF. Full variable domain (rest looked up from reference TRBV5-1 and TRBJ2-1): KAGVTQTPRYLIKTRGQQVTLSCSPISGHRSVSWYQQTPGQGLQFLFEYFSETQRNKGNFPGRFSGRQFSNSRSEMNVSTLELGDSALYLCASSSDRVTLNNEQFFGPGTRLTVL.